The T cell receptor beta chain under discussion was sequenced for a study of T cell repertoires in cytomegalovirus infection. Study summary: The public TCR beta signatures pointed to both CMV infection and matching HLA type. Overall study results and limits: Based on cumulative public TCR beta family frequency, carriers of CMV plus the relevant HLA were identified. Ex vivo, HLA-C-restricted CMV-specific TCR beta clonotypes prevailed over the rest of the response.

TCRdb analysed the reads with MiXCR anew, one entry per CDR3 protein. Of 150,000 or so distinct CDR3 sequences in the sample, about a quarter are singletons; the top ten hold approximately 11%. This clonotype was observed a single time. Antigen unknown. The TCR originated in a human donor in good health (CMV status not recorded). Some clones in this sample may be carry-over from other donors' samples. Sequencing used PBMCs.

The CDR3 region has the DNA TGTGCCAGCACCGCTTCGACAGGTGAAGCTTTCTTT. The encoded protein is CASTASTGEAFF. The rearrangement uses TRBV7-9 and TRBJ1-1; weak D call: TRBD1 (6 bases). V was pared by 7 bases and J by 7 bases, with 13 bases between. Looked up from germline, CDR1 is SEHNR and CDR2 is FQNEAQ (reference sequence). The CDR3 has 12 amino acids.